Presented here are 9 T cell receptor beta chains from one specimen sequenced in a study of Ad26.COV2.S vaccination and SARS-CoV-2 variants. Treatment given: approximately 18 received Ad26.COV2.S at low or high dose, single or two shots; several received placebo; per-sample allocation not given. Each sample was drawn 63 days after the first injection (of vaccine or placebo). Some clones are missing from TCRdb's copy, which holds only in-frame ones; the method was immunoSEQ multiplex PCR. The sample shows 300,000 to 400,000 clones, 87% of them seen only once. The starting material was peripheral blood, obtained in a trial of Ad26.COV2.S vaccine versus placebo. The receptors come from a person aged 18-65 years who received the Ad26.COV2.S COVID-19 vaccine or a placebo.

This clone appeared a few times. V gene TRBV4-1 combines with J gene TRBJ2-7, with D possibly matching TRBD2 (5 bases). With 0 bases removed from V and 2 bases from J, the gap between germline ends came to 14 bases. This CDR3 has 16 residues. CDR1 and CDR2 (germline): MGHRA, YSYEKL. CDR3 in amino acids: CASSQESPGSPYEQYF. The CDR3 region has the DNA TGCGCCAGCAGCCAAGAAAGTCCGGGGTCACCCTACGAGCAGTACTTC.

The chain employs TRBV4-1 and TRBJ1-2, with D maybe TRBD1 (6 bases). The germline V gene has CDR1 MGHRA and CDR2 YSYEKL. The germline V and J ends were trimmed by 4 bases and 7 bases, with 13 bases remaining between them. This CDR3 is 13 amino acids long. The chain's CDR3 is CASSLQGKGGYTF. CDR3 nucleotide sequence: TGCGCCAGCAGCCTCCAGGGGAAGGGTGGCTACACCTTC.

This clone was recorded only once. V is TRBV30 and J is TRBJ1-1, with a tentative D call TRBD1 (5 bases). Deletions cut 5 bases from V and 3 bases from J, with 7 bases between. Germline assignment: CDR1 GTSNPN and CDR2 SVGIG (reference sequence). CDR3 length: 11 amino acids. This CDR3 is CAWAGHTEAFF. In DNA, the CDR3 is TGTGCCTGGGCGGGACACACTGAAGCTTTCTTT.

V gene TRBV3-1 (or the pseudogene TRBV3-2) combines with J gene TRBJ2-7; no reliable D call. The germline V gene encodes CDR1 LGHDT and CDR2 YNNKEL (reference sequence). Trimming removed 4 bases at V and 3 bases at J, with 19 bases between. The CDR3 spans 16 residues. The CDR3 reads CASSLGHAQRYYEQYF. The CDR3 DNA reads TGTGCCAGCAGCCTAGGGCACGCACAGCGATACTACGAGCAGTACTTC.

This clone has a single count. The chain employs TRBV7-9 and TRBJ1-2, with D possibly being TRBD1 (5 bases). The germline CDR1 and CDR2 sequences are SEHNR and FQNEAQ (reference sequence). The V gene lost 5 bases and the J gene lost 2 bases, with 12 bases spanning the gap. The CDR3 is 14 amino acids. In DNA, the CDR3 is TGTGCCAGCAGCCACGGGGCAAGAAACTATGGCTACACCTTC. Translated: CASSHGARNYGYTF. Full variable domain (outside the CDR3, taken from reference TRBV7-9 and TRBJ1-2): DTGVSQNPRHKITKRGQNVTFRCDPISEHNRLYWYRQTLGQGPEFLTYFQNEAQLEKSRLLSDRFSAERPKGSFSTLEIQRTEQGDSAMYLCASSHGARNYGYTFGSGTRLTVV.

This chain links TRBV30 with TRBJ1-1, with D perhaps TRBD1 (5 bases). The CDR3 sequence is 12 residues long. V lost 1 base and J 5 bases, leaving 8 bases between the germline ends. Germline V gene sequence: CDR1 GTSNPN, CDR2 SVGIG (reference sequence). CDR3 region: CAWSGGMTEAFF. Here the CDR3 DNA reads TGTGCCTGGAGTGGGGGGATGACTGAAGCTTTCTTT. The full variable domain, with the rest looked up from reference TRBV30 and TRBJ1-1, is SQTIHQWPATLVQPVGSPLSLECTVEGTSNPNLYWYRQAAGRGLQLLFYSVGIGQISSEVPQNLSASRPQDRQFILSSKKLLLSDSGFYLCAWSGGMTEAFFGQGTRLTVV.

This CDR3 reads CAWSPTSGYNEQFF. In DNA, the CDR3 is TGTGCCTGGAGCCCCACTAGCGGATACAATGAGCAGTTCTTC. The V gene is TRBV30, the J gene TRBJ2-1; 8 bases are a match to TRBD2. Germline trimming cut 3 bases from V and 4 bases from J; bases unmatched to any gene: 5. The germline V gene has CDR1 GTSNPN and CDR2 SVGIG (reference sequence). The CDR3 consists of 14 residues. Looking up the rest from reference TRBV30 and TRBJ2-1 gives the full variable domain: SQTIHQWPATLVQPVGSPLSLECTVEGTSNPNLYWYRQAAGRGLQLLFYSVGIGQISSEVPQNLSASRPQDRQFILSSKKLLLSDSGFYLCAWSPTSGYNEQFFGPGTRLTVL.

The chain links TRBV10-2 to TRBJ1-1; D is unresolved. CDR3 length: 13 residues. Germline CDR1 and CDR2: WSHSY and SAAADI. V lost 7 bases, J lost 4 bases, and 13 bases lay in between. The CDR3 here is CASIDPSGTEAFF. The CDR3 DNA reads as TGCGCCAGCATAGACCCCTCAGGCACTGAAGCTTTCTTT.

The CDR3, as DNA: TGTGCCAGCAGCGAGTTAGGGCCTTATAGCAATCAGCCCCAGCATTTT. Protein: CASSELGPYSNQPQHF. V gene TRBV3-1 (or the pseudogene TRBV3-2) combines with J gene TRBJ1-5; no clear D. CDR3 length: 16 amino acids. CDR1 and CDR2 (germline): LGHDT, YNNKEL (reference sequence). The V and J ends lost 5 bases and 0 bases respectively, with 14 bases between them.